These 17 T cell receptor beta chains were sequenced from one sample in a study of CD8 T cells in ankylosing spondylitis. General observations from the study: A TCR beta motif made of fewer than ten highly homologous variants seemed typical of ankylosing spondylitis blood.

For these receptors, no antigen is known. TCRdb recomputed calls from the 5' RACE reads with MiXCR, one row per CDR3 protein. Here the sample spans more than 400,000 distinct CDR3 sequences, approximately 5% being singletons. The sequenced material came from blood, either unsorted or a sorted T cell fraction (not recorded which). Source of these receptors: a male donor with ankylosing spondylitis.

This clonotype was seen ten or more times. V usage is TRBV4-2 and J usage is TRBJ2-5; D call uncertain. CDR1 is LGHNA and CDR2 is YNFKEQ in the germline V gene. Trimming cost V 0 bases and J 4 bases, with 9 bases left between them. The CDR3 has 14 amino acids. CDR3 DNA sequence: TGTGCCAGCAGCCAAGAACAAGGGCTAGAGACCCAGTACTTC. Protein sequence: CASSQEQGLETQYF.

The chain joins TRBV2 to TRBJ2-3, with D unclear. Trimming took off 7 bases at V and 2 bases at J, with 10 bases between the two ends. The CDR3 covers 13 residues. Germline V gene sequence: CDR1 SNHLY, CDR2 FYNNEI. The CDR3 sequence is CASNKEFTDTQYF. The CDR3 bases are TGTGCCAGCAACAAGGAGTTCACAGATACGCAGTATTTT.

This clonotype showed up many times. The chain is built from TRBV29-1 and TRBJ2-7, with 9 bases aligning to TRBD1. Germline V gene sequence: CDR1 SQVTM, CDR2 ANQGSEA. Unmatched junction bases numbered 7, after V lost 4 bases and J lost 3 bases. The CDR3 sequence is 14 residues long. The CDR3, as DNA: TGCAGCGTTGGTAGGGGGACAGGGTACTACGAGCAGTACTTC. It is translated as CSVGRGTGYYEQYF.

This clonotype was seen repeatedly, ten times or more. The gene calls are TRBV5-6 and TRBJ2-7, with D tentatively TRBD1 (6 bases). The CDR3 extends over 14 amino acids. V dropped 4 bases and J dropped 2 bases, with 13 bases sitting between them. Germline V gene sequence: CDR1 SGHDT, CDR2 YYEEEE. The CDR3: CASSRVGQTYEQYF. The CDR3 DNA sequence: TGTGCCAGCAGCCGGGTCGGACAGACCTACGAGCAGTACTTC.

This clonotype was recorded a few times. The CDR3 DNA reads as TGTGCCAGCAGCTATTCGGACAGGGCAGACTATGGCTACACCTTC. Translation gives CASSYSDRADYGYTF. This rearrangement joins TRBV4-2 to TRBJ1-2; 8 bases agree with TRBD1. The CDR3 is 15 residues long. Trimming took 5 bases from V and 3 from J; bases not matched to a gene: 8. Per the germline V gene, CDR1 is LGHNA and CDR2 is YNFKEQ.

This clonotype was seen repeatedly, ten times or more. This chain uses TRBV24-1 with TRBJ2-3, with D maybe TRBD1 (7 bases). Trimming shortened V by 0 bases and J by 4 bases, and 13 bases separated the two germline ends. CDR1 is KGHDR, CDR2 SFDVKD, per germline. The CDR3 is made up of 16 amino acids. The CDR3 bases are TGTGCCACCAGTGATTTGAGGAGGGACAGAGCAGATACGCAGTATTTT. Protein: CATSDLRRDRADTQYF.

This clonotype was detected only a few times. The genes are TRBV5-1 and TRBJ2-6; 10 bases align to TRBD1. This CDR3 comprises 19 residues. The germline V gene encodes CDR1 SGHRS and CDR2 YFSETQ. V lost 4 bases, J lost 0 bases, and 10 bases stayed unmatched. The CDR3 spells CASSPTGTGASSGANVLTF. In DNA, the CDR3 is TGCGCCAGCAGCCCTACCGGGACAGGGGCAAGCTCTGGGGCCAACGTCCTGACTTTC.

This clonotype was seen a handful of times. V is TRBV6-5 and J is TRBJ1-1; D ambiguous. Trimming removed 0 bases at V and 0 bases at J, with 17 bases between. Looked up from germline, CDR1 is MNHEY and CDR2 is SVGAGI. The CDR3 extends over 18 amino acids. CDR3 residues: CASSYSYFLRPVNTEAFF. Here the CDR3 DNA reads TGTGCCAGCAGTTACTCATACTTTCTCAGGCCGGTGAACACTGAAGCTTTCTTT.

This clonotype was observed a handful of times. The chain is built from TRBV5-1 and TRBJ2-1; D assignment may be TRBD1 or TRBD2 (5 bases each). CDR3 length equals 20 residues. V lost 2 bases and J 0 bases, leaving 24 bases between the germline ends. Germline-derived CDR1 and CDR2 are SGHRS and YFSETQ. The CDR3 region is CASSLRVMVLGESSYNEQFF. The CDR3 nucleotides are TGCGCCAGCAGCTTACGCGTCATGGTCCTGGGGGAGAGCTCCTACAATGAGCAGTTCTTC.

This clonotype appeared many times. The chain combines TRBV27 with TRBJ2-2; D unresolved. The V gene's germline CDR1 is MNHEY and CDR2 SMNVEV (reference sequence). Deletions cut 6 bases from V and 1 base from J, with 9 bases between. The CDR3 is 14 amino acids. CDR3 loop: CASSYLRNTGELFF. The DNA for the CDR3 is TGTGCCAGCAGCTACCTGAGGAACACCGGGGAGCTGTTTTTT.

This clonotype has a count of ten or more. This sequence joins TRBV20-1 and TRBJ2-3; no clear D. From germline, CDR1 is DFQATT and CDR2 SNEGSKA (reference sequence). The CDR3 runs to 12 residues. CDR3 nucleotide sequence: TGCAGCCGGGCGTACCTCACAGATACGCAGTATTTT. Amino acids: CSRAYLTDTQYF.

The table lists this clonotype with many counts. The J gene is TRBJ1-1, the V gene TRBV4-2, with a weak D call TRBD1 (6 bases). Germline lookup yields CDR1 LGHNA and CDR2 YNFKEQ. The CDR3 totals 15 residues. Trimming stripped 0 bases from V and 5 bases from J, with 13 bases between. The CDR3 is CASSQERGQETEAFF. CDR3 sequence (DNA): TGTGCCAGCAGCCAAGAACGGGGGCAGGAAACTGAAGCTTTCTTT.

Comment on this clonotype: Lacking the conserved final phenylalanine or tryptophan, this CDR3 likely reflects a read error. CDR3 nucleotide sequence: TGTGCCAGCAGCTCAAGACAGTCCTACGAGCAGTACATC. Translating gives CASSSRQSYEQYI. This rearrangement joins TRBV27 to TRBJ2-7; tentatively, D is TRBD1 (5 bases). CDR3 length equals 13 residues. Deletions cut 6 bases from V and 1 base from J, with 10 bases between. Germline V CDR1 and CDR2: MNHEY, SMNVEV (reference sequence).

Many counts were recorded for this clonotype. The chain combines TRBV27 with TRBJ1-6; D is perhaps TRBD1 (5 bases). The CDR3 contains 14 residues. From germline, CDR1 is MNHEY and CDR2 SMNVEV (reference sequence). Trimming cost V 3 bases and J 8 bases, with 11 bases left between them. CDR3 bases: TGTGCCAGCAGTTTCAGCAGGGCGGATTCACCCCTCCACTTT. This encodes CASSFSRADSPLHF.

This chain joins TRBV4-3 and TRBJ2-7, with TRBD2 matching 7 bases. CDR1 is LGHNA, CDR2 YSLEER, per germline. Trimming at V came to 4 bases and at J to 0 bases, leaving 6 bases not matched to a gene. CDR3 size: 15 residues. The CDR3 sequence: CASSLGTTNSYEQYF. The CDR3 DNA reads as TGCGCCAGCAGCCTCGGGACTACCAACTCCTACGAGCAGTACTTC.

This chain links TRBV6-1 with TRBJ1-6; D not certain. CDR3 size: 15 residues. The V and J ends lost 7 bases and 1 base respectively, with 11 bases between them. CDR1 and CDR2 from the germline V gene are MNHNS and SASEGT. DNA for the CDR3: TGTGCCAGCAAGGGTCGAGCATCCTATAATTCACCCCTCCACTTT. Residues: CASKGRASYNSPLHF.

The chain couples TRBV5-1 to TRBJ2-7; tentatively, D is TRBD2 (6 bases). Trimming took 3 bases from V and 3 from J, leaving 16 bases between them. CDR1 and CDR2 (germline): SGHRS, YFSETQ. The CDR3 covers 15 residues. The CDR3 reads CASSSFPGVNYEQYF. Written as DNA, the CDR3 is TGCGCCAGCAGCTCCTTTCCGGGGGTGAACTACGAGCAGTACTTC.